The 11 T cell receptor beta chains below were found in one sample sequenced in a study of blood T cell repertoires in COVID-19. Sequencing used immunoSEQ multiplex PCR; TCRdb keeps in-frame clones, though not all of them. The table includes about 180,000 clones, approximately 80% detected once. Sequenced sample: peripheral blood. These receptors originate from a woman aged 40 to 49 with COVID-19, enrolled during active disease.

This clone has only one observation. The V gene is TRBV28, the J gene TRBJ1-1, with D possibly matching TRBD1 (6 bases). V lost 5 bases and J 6 bases, leaving 10 bases between the germline ends. CDR1 MDHEN and CDR2 SYDVKM come from the germline V gene. This CDR3 has 12 residues. CDR3 in amino acids: CASSNPGAEAFF. CDR3 nucleotides: TGTGCCAGCAGTAACCCAGGGGCTGAAGCTTTCTTT.

The V gene is TRBV2, the J gene TRBJ2-5; possibly TRBD2 for D (5 bases). Germline V gene sequence: CDR1 SNHLY, CDR2 FYNNEI. This CDR3 is built from 14 residues. V lost 4 bases, J lost 6 bases, and 15 bases lay in between. The CDR3 bases are TGTGCCAGCAGTGCCACACTAGAAGGACAGACCCAGTACTTC. This encodes CASSATLEGQTQYF.

The chain links TRBV28 to TRBJ1-2; weak D call: TRBD1 (5 bases). The germline V gene encodes CDR1 MDHEN and CDR2 SYDVKM. CDR3 length: 15 residues. Trimming cost V 4 bases and J 6 bases, with 18 bases left between them. CDR3 loop: CASSSPGLQWDGYTF. The CDR3 DNA reads TGTGCCAGCAGTTCCCCAGGGCTCCAGTGGGATGGCTACACCTTC.

J is TRBJ2-2 and V is TRBV19; 10 bases agree with TRBD2. Germline lookup yields CDR1 LNHDA and CDR2 SQIVND (reference sequence). This CDR3 contains 14 residues. V was pared by 7 bases and J by 6 bases, with 5 bases of the junction left unmatched. In DNA form, the CDR3 reads TGTGCCAGTATGAAGCGGGGGGGCCCCGGGGAGCTGTTTTTT. Its protein is CASMKRGGPGELFF. Looking up the rest from reference TRBV19 and TRBJ2-2 gives the full variable domain: DGGITQSPKYLFRKEGQNVTLSCEQNLNHDAMYWYRQDPGQGLRLIYYSQIVNDFQKGDIAEGYSVSREKKESFPLTVTSAQKNPTAFYLCASMKRGGPGELFFGEGSRLTVL.

This clone showed up just once. The CDR3 DNA reads as TGTGCCAGCAGCACGAGCTCTGGAAACACCATATATTTT. This gives the protein CASSTSSGNTIYF. The V and J genes are TRBV5-8 and TRBJ1-3, with D hard to call. CDR3 length: 13 residues. Between the trimmed V and J ends, which lost 4 bases and 0 bases, there was a span of 5 bases. Germline V lookup: CDR1 SGHTS, CDR2 YDEGEE.

The chain uses TRBV19 and TRBJ2-6, with TRBD2 matching over 7 bases. Looked up from germline, CDR1 is LNHDA and CDR2 is SQIVND (reference sequence). The CDR3 contains 16 residues. V trimming: 5 bases; J trimming: 0 bases; junction bases outside the gene matches: 4. For the CDR3, the DNA is TGTGCCAGTAGTCCCTGGGAGGGCTCTGGGGCCAACGTCCTGACTTTC. It translates to CASSPWEGSGANVLTF.

The rearrangement uses TRBV11-2 and TRBJ2-5, with D perhaps TRBD2 (6 bases). CDR3 size: 13 residues. Deletions cut 8 bases from V and 4 bases from J, with 14 bases between. Germline V gene sequence: CDR1 SGHAT, CDR2 FQNNGV. The DNA for the CDR3 is TGTGCCAGCGTGGTCGGGGGTGGAGAGACCCAGTACTTC. This gives the protein CASVVGGGETQYF.

This clone was observed a few times. The J gene is TRBJ2-4, the V gene TRBV7-2, with 8 positions matching TRBD2. The germline V gene encodes CDR1 SGHTA and CDR2 FQGNSA. This CDR3 contains 15 residues. The V gene end was trimmed by 5 bases and the J gene end by 3 bases; junction bases not matched to a gene: 6. The CDR3 DNA is TGTGCCAGCAGCGATTTACTAGCGGACAAAAACATTCAGTACTTC. Translating it yields CASSDLLADKNIQYF.

The J gene is TRBJ2-7, the V gene TRBV27, with D unclear. The CDR3 is 13 residues long. V lost 0 bases, J lost 3 bases, and 6 bases lay in between. Germline-derived CDR1 and CDR2 are MNHEY and SMNVEV (reference sequence). The CDR3 DNA sequence: TGTGCCAGCAGTTTATCGAGGTTCTACGAGCAGTACTTC. Encoded protein: CASSLSRFYEQYF.

This clone occurred once. This chain connects TRBV4-1 to TRBJ2-7; TRBD2 matches 7 bases. Germline V lookup: CDR1 MGHRA, CDR2 YSYEKL. V lost 3 bases and J lost 0; bases outside the gene matches: 8. This CDR3 region has 16 residues. The DNA of the CDR3 is TGCGCCAGCAGCCATGCAAGCGGGACGGGCTCCTACGAGCAGTACTTC. Amino acid sequence: CASSHASGTGSYEQYF.

This clone was observed a single time. The chain combines TRBV29-1 with TRBJ2-2; the match to TRBD1 covers 9 bases. The CDR3 is 16 residues long. Trimming cost V 4 bases and J 4 bases; bases outside gene matches: 10. Germline CDR1 SQVTM, CDR2 ANQGSEA. CDR3 in amino acids: CSVVPTGQGRTGELFF. In DNA form, the CDR3 reads TGCAGCGTTGTCCCTACTGGACAGGGGCGCACCGGGGAGCTGTTTTTT.